The 12 T cell receptor beta chains below were found in one sample sequenced in a study of chronic HIV infection and antiretroviral therapy. In TCRdb, the 5' RACE reads were re-called with MiXCR into one record per CDR3 protein. The sample has more than 25,000 distinct CDR3 sequences, 7.5% to 10% seen once; the top ten hold more than 2%. Sequenced: peripheral blood. All receptors derive from an adult who had HIV and had not received antiretroviral therapy, or was an uninfected healthy control (not recorded which).

At least ten counts were recorded for this clonotype. The V call is TRBV4-3, the J call TRBJ2-5, with D hard to call. The CDR3 extends over 13 amino acids. From germline, CDR1 is LGHNA and CDR2 YSLEER. V lost 1 base to trimming and J lost 0 bases, with 3 bases between them. CDR3 in amino acids: CASSQGHQETQYF. In nucleotides, the CDR3 is TGCGCCAGCAGCCAAGGGCACCAAGAGACCCAGTACTTC.

The sample holds many counts of this clonotype. The V and J genes are TRBV5-1 and TRBJ2-3; 7 nucleotides agree with TRBD2. With 4 bases clipped from V and 5 bases from J, the junction kept 7 bases outside the gene matches. This CDR3 has 14 amino acids. Germline assignment: CDR1 SGHRS and CDR2 YFSETQ. CDR3 sequence reads: CASSPGLEVDTQYF. The CDR3, as DNA: TGCGCCAGCAGCCCCGGACTAGAGGTAGATACGCAGTATTTT.

The chain uses TRBV10-3 and TRBJ1-1; perhaps TRBD1 as D (5 bases). Germline CDR1 is ENHRY and CDR2 is SYGVKD. Trimming left V 10 bases short and J 4 bases short, with 13 bases between. The CDR3 runs to 12 residues. CDR3 sequence: CATRGRGTEAFF. The CDR3 coding sequence is TGTGCCACCCGGGGCCGAGGCACTGAAGCTTTCTTT.

The V call is TRBV10-3, the J call TRBJ2-2; a possible D gene is TRBD2 (5 bases). The CDR3 contains 16 residues. Trimming removed 0 bases at V and 4 bases at J, with 12 bases between. Germline CDR1 and CDR2: ENHRY and SYGVKD. The CDR3 sequence: CAISESMAGGTGELFF. CDR3 bases: TGTGCCATCAGTGAGTCGATGGCGGGTGGCACCGGGGAGCTGTTTTTT.

This clonotype was detected ten times or more. V usage is TRBV20-1 and J usage is TRBJ1-1, with 9 nucleotides matching TRBD1. Germline CDR1 and CDR2: DFQATT and SNEGSKA (reference sequence). This CDR3 region has 13 residues. J lost 5 bases, V lost 7 bases, and 8 bases had no gene match. The CDR3 is CSVSGQGETEAFF. CDR3 in DNA: TGCAGTGTTTCGGGACAGGGAGAAACTGAAGCTTTCTTT.

To note about this clonotype: Possible read error: a much larger clone is one base away. The V call is TRBV6-5, the J call TRBJ1-1; D unclear. In germline, CDR1 is MNHEY, CDR2 SVGAGI. The CDR3 covers 10 residues. As DNA, the CDR3 is TGTGCCAGCGTCAGCGGTGAAGCTCTCTTT. It specifies CASVSGEALF.

This clonotype appeared many times. The V call is TRBV29-1, the J call TRBJ2-3; 7 positions match TRBD1. The germline V gene encodes CDR1 SQVTM and CDR2 ANQGSEA. The CDR3 spans 13 residues. V was pared by 7 bases and J by 1 base, with 5 bases of the junction left unmatched. The CDR3 region is CSGRQGGTDTQYF. The CDR3 bases are TGCAGCGGACGACAGGGAGGCACAGATACGCAGTATTTT.

In its sample, this clonotype was seen many times. The rearrangement uses TRBV6-2 or TRBV6-3 and TRBJ2-3, with TRBD2 identical over 8 bases. The germline V gene has CDR1 MNHEY and CDR2 SVGEGT. Trimming took 2 bases from V and 4 from J; bases not matched to a gene: 5. The CDR3 is 15 residues long. The CDR3 coding sequence is TGTGCCAGCAGTTACACTGACGGGAGGGCAGATACGCAGTATTTT. Translating it yields CASSYTDGRADTQYF.

In this sample, this clonotype turned up many times. The chain couples TRBV7-2 to TRBJ2-1, with 10 bases fitting TRBD1. Germline values: CDR1 SGHTA, CDR2 FQGNSA. The CDR3 sequence is 15 residues long. Losses at the gene ends were 5 bases for V and 8 bases for J; bases not matched to a gene: 9. CDR3 DNA: TGTGCCAGCAGCCCGGGACAGGGGTCATTCGATGAGCAGTTCTTC. Amino acid sequence: CASSPGQGSFDEQFF.

This chain connects TRBV29-1 to TRBJ2-3; 7 nucleotides agree with TRBD1. CDR3 length equals 13 residues. V trimming: 6 bases; J trimming: 2 bases; junction bases outside the gene matches: 5. Germline V gene sequence: CDR1 SQVTM, CDR2 ANQGSEA. CDR3 sequence (DNA): TGCAGCGTCGGGACAGTCCTCACAGATACGCAGTATTTT. It encodes CSVGTVLTDTQYF.

In its sample, this clonotype was seen many times. V and J are TRBV20-1 and TRBJ2-1, with a weak D call TRBD2 (6 bases). The CDR3 is 11 amino acids. CDR1 and CDR2 from the germline V gene are DFQATT and SNEGSKA (reference sequence). V gave up 6 bases and J gave up 6 bases, with 9 bases separating them. DNA of the CDR3: TGCAGTGCGACGACTAGCAATGAGCAGTTCTTC. This codes for CSATTSNEQFF.

This clonotype has a count of ten or more. The rearrangement links TRBV11-2 to TRBJ2-7, with D possibly matching TRBD2 (5 bases). V dropped 0 bases and J dropped 9 bases, with 12 bases sitting between them. This CDR3 spans 13 amino acids. Germline values: CDR1 SGHAT, CDR2 FQNNGV. The DNA of the CDR3 is TGTGCCAGCAGCTTAGACTCCGGAGGTGTGCAGTACTTC. Its translation: CASSLDSGGVQYF. Full variable domain (outside the CDR3, taken from reference TRBV11-2 and TRBJ2-7): EAGVAQSPRYKIIEKRQSVAFWCNPISGHATLYWYQQILGQGPKLLIQFQNNGVVDDSQLPKDRFSAERLKGVDSTLKIQPAKLEDSAVYLCASSLDSGGVQYFGPGTRLTVT.